A single sample is the source of the 12 T cell receptor beta chains below, sequenced in a study of T cell repertoires in cytomegalovirus infection. Via MiXCR, TCRdb re-called the reads, giving one row per CDR3 protein. Here the sample spans some 920,000 distinct CDR3 sequences, approximately 30% being singletons. These receptors have no identified antigens. The sequenced sample was cultured CD8+ T cells from PBMCs, obtained from culture after CMV antigen stimulation. The receptors derive from a human donor in good health (CMV status not recorded). Some clones in this sample may be carry-over from other donors' samples.

In its sample, this clonotype was seen many times. The rearrangement joins TRBV12-3 or TRBV12-4 to TRBJ2-7; the D is unclear. Trimming took 3 bases from V and 7 from J, leaving 4 bases between them. The CDR3 has 10 residues. In nucleotides, the CDR3 is TGTGCCAGCAGTTTTCGAGAGCAGTACGTC. It yields the protein CASSFREQYV.

The V call is TRBV7-2, the J call TRBJ2-7; unclear D gene. Germline CDR1 is SGHTA and CDR2 is FQGNSA. Deletions cut 2 bases from V and 4 bases from J, with 6 bases between. The CDR3 contains 12 residues. The CDR3 DNA sequence: TGTGCCAGCAGCTTAAATTGGTACGAGCAGTACTTC. Residues: CASSLNWYEQYF. Drawing the rest from reference TRBV7-2 and TRBJ2-7, the complete variable domain is GAGVSQSPSNKVTEKGKDVELRCDPISGHTALYWYRQSLGQGLEFLIYFQGNSAPDKSGLPSDRFSAERTGGSVSTLTIQRTQQEDSAVYLCASSLNWYEQYFGPGTRLTVT.

This clonotype was counted a few times. V gene TRBV6-2 or TRBV6-3 combines with J gene TRBJ2-1; D might be TRBD1 (5 bases). CDR1 and CDR2 from the germline V gene are MNHEY and SVGEGT. The CDR3 spans 15 residues. Trimming left V 7 bases short and J 5 bases short, with 18 bases between. The CDR3 DNA reads as TGTGCCAGCACCCCTCAGGGAATTTACCACAATGAGCAGTTCTTC. It yields the protein CASTPQGIYHNEQFF.

With regard to this clonotype: The junction departs from germline at one end; a sequencing error may be responsible. The chain is built from TRBV12-3 or TRBV12-4 and TRBJ1-2, with D possibly TRBD1 on 5 matching bases. The length of the CDR3 is 12 residues. CDR3 loop: CASSGTNYGYTF. The CDR3 DNA reads TGTGCCAGCTCCGGGACTAATTATGGCTACACCTTC.

In regard to this clonotype: One junction end disagrees with the germline gene, perhaps due to a read error. The chain combines TRBV7-9 with TRBJ2-1; TRBD2 agrees at 9 bases. Germline values: CDR1 SEHNR, CDR2 FQNEAQ (reference sequence). The CDR3 has 16 amino acids. The CDR3 bases are TGTGCCAGCAGCTCTGGAAGCGGGGGGTCCTACAATGAGCAGCTCTTC. This sequence encodes CASSSGSGGSYNEQLF. The variable domain in full, completed from reference TRBV7-9 and TRBJ2-1, reads DTGVSQNPRHKITKRGQNVTFRCDPISEHNRLYWYRQTLGQGPEFLTYFQNEAQLEKSRLLSDRFSAERPKGSFSTLEIQRTEQGDSAMYLCASSSGSGGSYNEQLFGPGTRLTVL.

This clonotype was seen a handful of times. The J gene is TRBJ1-1, the V gene TRBV5-4; D remains unclear. CDR1 SGHNT and CDR2 YYREEE come from the germline V gene (reference sequence). The CDR3 is 16 amino acids. V lost 1 base, J lost 1 base, and 14 bases lay in between. CDR3 region: CASSLSREATNTEAFF. In DNA, the CDR3 is TGTGCCAGCAGCTTGTCACGGGAGGCAACGAACACTGAAGCTTTCTTT.

This clonotype was counted only a few times. The chain couples TRBV19 to TRBJ1-1; D unresolved. In germline, CDR1 is LNHDA, CDR2 SQIVND (reference sequence). CDR3 length: 14 amino acids. V lost 3 bases and J 3 bases, leaving 11 bases between the germline ends. CDR3 protein: CASSIHEADTEAFF. The CDR3 nucleotides read TGTGCCAGTAGTATCCACGAAGCGGACACTGAAGCTTTCTTT.

The chain is built from TRBV5-7 and TRBJ2-3; D is undetermined. TRBV5-7 is an ORF; its function is uncertain. There are 12 residues in the CDR3. V was clipped by 4 bases and J by 7 bases, with 10 bases between them. CDR3 protein: CASSPPWNTQYF. As DNA, the CDR3 is TGTGCCAGCAGCCCGCCATGGAATACGCAGTATTTT.

The sample holds a few counts of this clonotype. The genes are TRBV6-5 and TRBJ2-5; a possible D gene is TRBD1 (6 bases). The CDR3 has 15 amino acids. Trimming shortened V by 5 bases and J by 1 base, and 14 bases separated the two germline ends. CDR1 is MNHEY and CDR2 is SVGAGI in the germline V gene. CDR3 loop: CASSPNGTPQETQYF. CDR3 sequence (DNA): TGTGCCAGCAGTCCCAATGGGACACCCCAAGAGACCCAGTACTTC.

The chain links TRBV15 to TRBJ2-7, with 8 bases that match TRBD1. This CDR3 region has 14 residues. J gave up 7 bases and V 0 bases, and 5 bases lay outside the gene matches. The germline V gene has CDR1 LNHNV and CDR2 YYDKDF (reference sequence). The CDR3 region has the DNA TGTGCCACCAGCAGAGATCGGACAGGGTGGGAGCAGTACGTC. It yields the protein CATSRDRTGWEQYV.

This sequence joins TRBV20-1 and TRBJ1-1; D is ambiguous. The germline gives CDR1 DFQATT, CDR2 SNEGSKA (reference sequence). V lost 2 bases, J lost 0 bases, and 7 bases lay in between. This CDR3 spans 13 amino acids. Written as DNA, the CDR3 is TGCAGTGCTAGATCAGGAATGAACACTGAAGCTTTCTTT. Its protein is CSARSGMNTEAFF.

This clonotype was counted only a few times. The CDR3 sequence: CATSREGPGQGSYEQYF. The DNA of the CDR3 is TGTGCCACCAGCAGAGAAGGTCCGGGACAGGGCTCCTACGAGCAGTACTTC. The J gene is TRBJ2-7, the V gene TRBV15; TRBD1 matches 9 bases. The CDR3 is 17 amino acids. J gave up 0 bases and V 0 bases, and 6 bases lay outside the gene matches. In germline, CDR1 is LNHNV, CDR2 YYDKDF (reference sequence).